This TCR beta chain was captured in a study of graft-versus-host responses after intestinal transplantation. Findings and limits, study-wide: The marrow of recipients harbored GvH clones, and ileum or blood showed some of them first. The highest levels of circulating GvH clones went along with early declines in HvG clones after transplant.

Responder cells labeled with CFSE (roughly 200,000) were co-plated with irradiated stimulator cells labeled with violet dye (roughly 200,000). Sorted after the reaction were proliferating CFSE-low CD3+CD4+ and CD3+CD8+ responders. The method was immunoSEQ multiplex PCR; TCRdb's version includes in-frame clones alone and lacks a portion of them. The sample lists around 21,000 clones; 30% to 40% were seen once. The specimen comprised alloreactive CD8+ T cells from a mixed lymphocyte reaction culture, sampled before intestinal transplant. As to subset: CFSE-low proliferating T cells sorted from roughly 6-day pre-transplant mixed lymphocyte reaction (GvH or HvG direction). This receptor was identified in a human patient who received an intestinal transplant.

CDR3 in amino acids: CASSAGQETNSYEQYF. In DNA form, the CDR3 reads TGTGCCAGCAGCGCAGGCCAGGAAACGAACTCCTACGAGCAGTACTTC. The rearrangement uses TRBV7-9 and TRBJ2-7; no firm D call. The germline CDR1 and CDR2 sequences are SEHNR and FQNEAQ (reference sequence). V was trimmed by 5 bases and J by 0 bases, leaving 17 bases between them. CDR3 length: 16 amino acids.